This T cell receptor (beta chain) stems from a study of PD-1 blockade in mismatch repair-deficient tumors (dated by TCRdb to about 2017). At the level of the whole study: Between late 2013 and late 2016, the trial enrolled roughly 86 consecutive patients with 12 types of mismatch repair-deficient cancer, all of whom had received prior treatment and were progressing. Tumor-associated T cell clones in the peripheral blood of patients responding to PD-1 blockade were tracked using deep sequencing of TCR CDR3 regions.

The full study reports these points: Rapid expansion after pembrolizumab followed by contraction, generally before radiologic responses, was shown by tumor-resident clones, which were often undetectable in blood before treatment.

Library method: the immunoSEQ multiplex PCR assay. What TCRdb holds here is the immuneACCESS table cut down to in-frame rearrangements. Part of the clones is not present; checked against another copy, under half of the missing clones reflect an unresolved V gene, and the others are unexplained. Present in this sample are around 48,000 clones, roughly 78% of which were seen just once. Of the sample, about 3.1% is held by the ten largest clones. The CDR3 has 18 amino acids, counting the end cysteine and phenylalanine. Of the read, only the CDR3 DNA is kept; its 54 bases are in frame from base 1. Looking up the germline V gene yields CDR1 SGHAT and CDR2 FQNNGV. V is cut by 5 bases and J by 0 bases, and the space between the germline ends is 20 bases. This clone showed up just once. Its specific antigen is unknown. It has no much larger one-base neighbor in the sample; base qualities were not kept. For every enrolled patient, mismatch repair deficiency was confirmed by either polymerase chain reaction or immunohistochemistry. TCR sequencing was carried out for a few patients who responded to pembrolizumab therapy. Pembrolizumab PD-1 blockade was prospectively tested in advanced mismatch repair-deficient cancers, regardless of tissue of origin, in the phase II trial. Peripheral blood T cell samples were serially collected before and at multiple times after PD-1 blockade was started. The timing of each blood sample was reported as weeks after the first dose of pembrolizumab.

Recombination connected TRBV11-2 to TRBJ2-1, and perhaps TRBD2 as D gene, on 9 matching bases. Sequenced material: peripheral blood, taken 4 weeks after starting pembrolizumab. This TCR was recovered from an adult with mismatch repair-deficient cancer. The CDR3 corresponds to CASSLQGAGGRSYNEQFF. In nucleotide form, the sequence is TGTGCCAGCAGCCTCCAGGGGGCGGGAGGGCGCTCCTACAATGAGCAGTTCTTC.